The 23 T cell receptor beta chains presented below share a single source sample, sequenced in a study of T cells in Graves' hyperthyroidism and ophthalmopathy. From RNA transcripts, TCR beta CDR3 regions were amplified. RT-PCR in the first round (using the HTBI primer set) targeted the TCR CDR3. TCRdb independently ran MiXCR on the multiplex PCR reads; one entry per CDR3 protein. The sample has more than 650,000 distinct CDR3 sequences, 13% to 15% seen once. The specimen sequenced was blood. These receptors all stem from a young woman with Graves' hyperthyroidism.

This clonotype has ten or more counts. This chain joins TRBV20-1 and TRBJ1-5; D not resolved. CDR3 size: 13 residues. Germline V CDR1 and CDR2: DFQATT, SNEGSKA (reference sequence). V was cut by 6 bases and J by 6 bases, with 15 bases left in between. This chain's CDR3 is CSAPDGAGQPQHF. The DNA of the CDR3 is TGCAGTGCCCCTGACGGAGCCGGTCAGCCCCAGCATTTT.

J is TRBJ1-6 and V is TRBV6-1; maybe TRBD1 (5 bases). Germline loops: CDR1 MNHNS, CDR2 SASEGT. This CDR3 is built from 13 residues. Trimming took 7 bases from V and 6 from J, leaving 10 bases between them. CDR3 sequence: CASTGAGNSPLHF. CDR3 sequence (DNA): TGTGCCAGCACTGGGGCTGGTAATTCACCCCTCCACTTT.

The V call is TRBV5-1, the J call TRBJ2-1; TRBD1 might be the D (6 bases). The V end was cut by 0 bases, the J end by 8 bases, with 12 bases between. CDR3 length: 14 residues. CDR1 is SGHRS, CDR2 YFSETQ, per germline. CDR3 sequence (DNA): TGCGCCAGCAGCTTGGGGCAGGGGTTCGATGAGCAGTTCTTC. The encoded protein is CASSLGQGFDEQFF.

About this clonotype: A much larger clone differs from this one at a single base, so this may be a read error. The conserved phenylalanine or tryptophan normally closing the CDR3 is absent here, so this likely arose from a read error. The rearrangement uses TRBV9 and TRBJ2-1; 10 bases line up with TRBD2. This CDR3 region has 17 residues. J lost 3 bases, V lost 4 bases, and 10 bases had no gene match. Germline V gene data show CDR1 as SGDLS and CDR2 as YYNGEE. DNA of the CDR3: TGTGCCAGCAGCCGTGGGGCTAGCGGGGGCCTCTACAATGAGCAGTTCTAC. Its protein product is CASSRGASGGLYNEQFY.

This clonotype occurred many times. The genes are TRBV6-5 and TRBJ2-5; 8 bases are a match to TRBD2. The length of the CDR3 is 17 residues. Germline V gene lookup returns CDR1 MNHEY and CDR2 SVGAGI. Losses at the gene ends were 2 bases for V and 5 bases for J; bases not matched to a gene: 13. The CDR3 DNA reads TGTGCCAGCAGTTACGCCGTTACGGCGGGAGGTGGGGAGACCCAGTACTTC. Protein product: CASSYAVTAGGGETQYF.

This clonotype was counted a few times. The rearrangement links TRBV19 to TRBJ2-1; D gene unclear. Germline-derived CDR1 and CDR2 are LNHDA and SQIVND (reference sequence). With 7 bases removed from V and 0 bases from J, the gap between germline ends came to 19 bases. This CDR3 has 17 residues. CDR3 region: CASKNAIPGDSYNEQFF. CDR3 sequence (DNA): TGTGCCAGTAAAAACGCCATTCCCGGTGACTCCTACAATGAGCAGTTCTTC.

In this sample, this clonotype turned up a few times. The chain uses TRBV6-1 and TRBJ2-7; TRBD2 matches 11 bases. The germline V gene has CDR1 MNHNS and CDR2 SASEGT. There are 13 residues in the CDR3. After removal of 6 bases from V and 7 bases from J, the junction contained 5 bases not matched to a gene. This chain's CDR3 is CASSPGTSGEQYF. The CDR3 nucleotides read TGTGCCAGCAGCCCCGGGACTAGCGGTGAGCAGTACTTC.

Many counts were recorded for this clonotype. V gene TRBV20-1 combines with J gene TRBJ2-7, with D unresolved. This CDR3 contains 14 residues. The germline V and J ends were trimmed by 1 base and 1 base, with 11 bases remaining between them. The germline V gene has CDR1 DFQATT and CDR2 SNEGSKA (reference sequence). The CDR3 nucleotides read TGCAGTGCTAGAGTTAAGCGTGGATCCTACGAGCAGTACTTC. Translation: CSARVKRGSYEQYF.

V is TRBV6-1 and J is TRBJ1-6; the D gene is possibly TRBD1 (5 bases). Germline V gives CDR1 MNHNS, CDR2 SASEGT. The CDR3 length is 13 residues. V lost 9 bases, J lost 10 bases, and 16 bases lay in between. The CDR3 sequence is CARSRDPTSPLHF. The DNA of the CDR3 is TGTGCCAGATCTCGGGACCCCACCTCACCCCTCCACTTT.

The rearrangement links TRBV20-1 to TRBJ2-7; 12 nucleotides agree with TRBD2. V shed 3 bases and J 1 base; nucleotides not matched to a gene: 7. CDR3 length: 16 residues. Per the germline V gene, CDR1 is DFQATT and CDR2 is SNEGSKA (reference sequence). CDR3 residues: CSARFRGLAGSYEQYF. The CDR3 coding sequence is TGCAGTGCTAGGTTTAGAGGACTAGCGGGATCCTACGAGCAGTACTTC.

The chain combines TRBV24-1 with TRBJ2-5, with D unclear. V lost 2 bases and J 7 bases, leaving 13 bases between the germline ends. The germline V gene has CDR1 KGHDR and CDR2 SFDVKD. The CDR3 has 14 residues. The CDR3 coding sequence is TGTGCCACCAGTGATTCCGCCCCAGGAGTGACCCAGTACTTC. It codes for CATSDSAPGVTQYF.

This clonotype showed up just a few times. This chain joins TRBV6-1 and TRBJ1-1; possibly TRBD1 for D (5 bases). Between the trimmed V and J ends, which lost 6 bases and 8 bases, there was a span of 16 bases. The CDR3 contains 13 residues. Germline CDR1 and CDR2: MNHNS and SASEGT. The CDR3 sequence is CASSSDTPREAFF. The CDR3 bases are TGTGCCAGCAGCTCGGACACCCCTCGGGAAGCTTTCTTT.

This clonotype was seen repeatedly, ten times or more. The chain uses TRBV7-9 and TRBJ2-3; no clear D. Germline V gene lookup returns CDR1 SEHNR and CDR2 FQNEAQ (reference sequence). V was pared by 5 bases and J by 3 bases, with 12 bases between. This CDR3 region has 14 residues. The CDR3 DNA reads as TGTGCCAGCAGCGCTTCATTAGGGACAGATACGCAGTATTTT. Residues: CASSASLGTDTQYF.

This clonotype has a count of ten or more. The rearrangement links TRBV6-5 to TRBJ2-5; D gene ambiguous. Trimming removed 2 bases from V and 9 bases from J, with 7 bases in between. This CDR3 contains 11 residues. The germline V gene has CDR1 MNHEY and CDR2 SVGAGI. CDR3 in DNA: TGTGCCAGCAGTTACAAGACCTCCCAGTACTTC. It specifies CASSYKTSQYF.

This clonotype was counted many times. CDR3 sequence (DNA): TGTGCCAGCAGTTCCAGGGTTGACGCTTTCTTT. Residues: CASSSRVDAFF. The chain combines TRBV28 with TRBJ1-1, with D maybe TRBD1 (5 bases). With 4 bases removed from V and 11 bases from J, the gap between germline ends came to 11 bases. The CDR3 is 11 amino acids. The V gene's germline CDR1 is MDHEN and CDR2 SYDVKM.

Many counts were recorded for this clonotype. This rearrangement joins TRBV2 to TRBJ1-2; D not certain. CDR3 length: 15 residues. Germline V lookup: CDR1 SNHLY, CDR2 FYNNEI. V lost 6 bases and J lost 3, with 17 bases in between. The CDR3 here is CASRKVPSVDYGYTF. DNA of the CDR3: TGTGCCAGCAGGAAGGTCCCGTCGGTGGACTATGGCTACACCTTC.

This clonotype was picked up many times. The chain couples TRBV4-1 to TRBJ2-7; 10 bases line up with TRBD2. Germline CDR1 MGHRA, CDR2 YSYEKL. This CDR3 spans 16 amino acids. V shed 4 bases and J 1 base; nucleotides not matched to a gene: 7. CDR3 sequence: CASSREPSGSSYEQYF. The CDR3 bases are TGCGCCAGCAGCCGGGAACCTAGCGGGAGTTCCTACGAGCAGTACTTC.

This clonotype has a handful of counts. The CDR3 reads CASSFGEQSYEQYF. The CDR3 nucleotides are TGTGCCAGCAGCTTTGGGGAACAGTCCTACGAGCAGTACTTC. This chain joins TRBV13 and TRBJ2-7; D is unresolved. The CDR3 runs 14 residues. Germline-derived CDR1 and CDR2 are PRHDT and FYEKMQ (reference sequence). Trimming removed 3 bases at V and 1 base at J, with 10 bases between. Combining the CDR3 with reference TRBV13 and TRBJ2-7 gives the whole variable domain AAGVIQSPRHLIKEKRETATLKCYPIPRHDTVYWYQQGPGQDPQFLISFYEKMQSDKGSIPDRFSAQQFSDYHSELNMSSLELGDSALYFCASSFGEQSYEQYFGPGTRLTVT.

In this sample, this clonotype turned up a few times. This chain uses TRBV9 with TRBJ2-7, with 8 bases identical to TRBD2. Trimming removed 5 bases from V and 5 bases from J; junction bases left unmatched: 9. The germline gives CDR1 SGDLS, CDR2 YYNGEE. This CDR3 is built from 14 residues. The CDR3 sequence: CASSDPGRAHEQYF. CDR3 nucleotides: TGTGCCAGCAGTGATCCCGGGAGGGCCCACGAGCAGTACTTC.

This clonotype appeared a few times. This chain links TRBV5-1 with TRBJ2-5, with D unclear. The V end lost 3 bases, the J end lost 3 bases, and 9 bases lay between the germline ends. Germline V gene sequence: CDR1 SGHRS, CDR2 YFSETQ. The CDR3 is made up of 13 amino acids. CDR3 sequence (DNA): TGCGCCAGCAGCTCCGGGCCCGAAGAGACCCAGTACTTC. Its protein product is CASSSGPEETQYF.

This clonotype was recorded a few times. The CDR3 DNA reads TGTGCCAGCAGCAGAGAGGGGACAGGGACAGATACGCAGTATTTT. Protein product: CASSREGTGTDTQYF. The J gene is TRBJ2-3, the V gene TRBV7-6, with TRBD1 matching over 9 bases. Germline V gene sequence: CDR1 SGHVS, CDR2 FNYEAQ. J gave up 3 bases and V 5 bases, and 6 bases lay outside the gene matches. The CDR3 consists of 15 residues.

This clonotype was seen at least ten times. The chain uses TRBV11-2 and TRBJ2-5; TRBD1 aligns across 9 bases. Germline CDR1 is SGHAT and CDR2 is FQNNGV. This CDR3 has 15 amino acids. Germline trimming cut 1 base from V and 5 bases from J; bases unmatched to any gene: 5. CDR3 residues: CASSLVTGGSETQYF. The CDR3 DNA reads TGTGCCAGCAGCTTAGTTACAGGGGGCTCGGAGACCCAGTACTTC.

The genes are TRBV7-9 and TRBJ2-7; D not certain. The DNA end favors TRBJ2-1, so the J call may be wrong. Germline V gene sequence: CDR1 SEHNR, CDR2 FQNEAQ (reference sequence). The CDR3 runs 14 residues. The CDR3 sequence: CASSQPRNSYEQFF. The CDR3 DNA sequence: TGTGCCAGCAGCCAACCTAGGAATTCCTACGAGCAGTTCTTC.